This TCR beta chain was obtained from a study of T cell changes during pregnancy in multiple sclerosis. The table came from immunoSEQ multiplex PCR; TCRdb's copy has only in-frame clones and leaves some out. The sample shows approximately 44,000 clones, about 88% of them seen only once. This CDR3 comprises 17 residues. J lost 0 bases, V lost 4 bases, and 8 bases had no gene match. The V gene's germline CDR1 is SGHRS and CDR2 YFSETQ. This sequence joins TRBV5-1 and TRBJ1-3, with TRBD1 identical over 9 bases. The receptor was isolated from a female donor with multiple sclerosis, enrolled in a pregnancy study. Sequenced here: CD4+ T cells from peripheral blood mononuclear cells, sampled in the first trimester of pregnancy. CDR3 DNA: TGCGCCAGCAGCCCAACCCCGACAGGGGGCTCTGGAAACACCATATATTTT. It encodes CASSPTPTGGSGNTIYF.